This section outlines one T cell receptor beta chain sequence together with its context. The antigen is undetermined. The sample belongs to a study of immune evolution from preneoplasia to lung adenocarcinoma. Two lung cancer pathologists independently confirmed each histologic diagnosis. In germline, CDR1 is SGHRS, CDR2 YFSETQ. Trimming pared 4 bases from V and 9 bases from J, leaving 8 bases between. The CDR3 loop spans 11 amino acids. Clones were read by immunoSEQ multiplex PCR, and TCRdb kept only the in-frame ones, dropping some. The sample contains about 2,500 clones, 65% to 90% of which appear only once. Study-wide results and limits: Later-stage lesions appeared to have more T cells, more diversity, less clonality.

The sequence came from a person aged 50-59 years with lung adenocarcinoma. Sequencing was performed on FFPE normal lung tissue adjacent to the tumor. The V gene is TRBV5-1, the J gene TRBJ2-1; D remains ambiguous. For the CDR3, the DNA is TGCGCCAGCAGCCAACCCAGTGAGCAGTTCTTC. Encoded protein: CASSQPSEQFF.